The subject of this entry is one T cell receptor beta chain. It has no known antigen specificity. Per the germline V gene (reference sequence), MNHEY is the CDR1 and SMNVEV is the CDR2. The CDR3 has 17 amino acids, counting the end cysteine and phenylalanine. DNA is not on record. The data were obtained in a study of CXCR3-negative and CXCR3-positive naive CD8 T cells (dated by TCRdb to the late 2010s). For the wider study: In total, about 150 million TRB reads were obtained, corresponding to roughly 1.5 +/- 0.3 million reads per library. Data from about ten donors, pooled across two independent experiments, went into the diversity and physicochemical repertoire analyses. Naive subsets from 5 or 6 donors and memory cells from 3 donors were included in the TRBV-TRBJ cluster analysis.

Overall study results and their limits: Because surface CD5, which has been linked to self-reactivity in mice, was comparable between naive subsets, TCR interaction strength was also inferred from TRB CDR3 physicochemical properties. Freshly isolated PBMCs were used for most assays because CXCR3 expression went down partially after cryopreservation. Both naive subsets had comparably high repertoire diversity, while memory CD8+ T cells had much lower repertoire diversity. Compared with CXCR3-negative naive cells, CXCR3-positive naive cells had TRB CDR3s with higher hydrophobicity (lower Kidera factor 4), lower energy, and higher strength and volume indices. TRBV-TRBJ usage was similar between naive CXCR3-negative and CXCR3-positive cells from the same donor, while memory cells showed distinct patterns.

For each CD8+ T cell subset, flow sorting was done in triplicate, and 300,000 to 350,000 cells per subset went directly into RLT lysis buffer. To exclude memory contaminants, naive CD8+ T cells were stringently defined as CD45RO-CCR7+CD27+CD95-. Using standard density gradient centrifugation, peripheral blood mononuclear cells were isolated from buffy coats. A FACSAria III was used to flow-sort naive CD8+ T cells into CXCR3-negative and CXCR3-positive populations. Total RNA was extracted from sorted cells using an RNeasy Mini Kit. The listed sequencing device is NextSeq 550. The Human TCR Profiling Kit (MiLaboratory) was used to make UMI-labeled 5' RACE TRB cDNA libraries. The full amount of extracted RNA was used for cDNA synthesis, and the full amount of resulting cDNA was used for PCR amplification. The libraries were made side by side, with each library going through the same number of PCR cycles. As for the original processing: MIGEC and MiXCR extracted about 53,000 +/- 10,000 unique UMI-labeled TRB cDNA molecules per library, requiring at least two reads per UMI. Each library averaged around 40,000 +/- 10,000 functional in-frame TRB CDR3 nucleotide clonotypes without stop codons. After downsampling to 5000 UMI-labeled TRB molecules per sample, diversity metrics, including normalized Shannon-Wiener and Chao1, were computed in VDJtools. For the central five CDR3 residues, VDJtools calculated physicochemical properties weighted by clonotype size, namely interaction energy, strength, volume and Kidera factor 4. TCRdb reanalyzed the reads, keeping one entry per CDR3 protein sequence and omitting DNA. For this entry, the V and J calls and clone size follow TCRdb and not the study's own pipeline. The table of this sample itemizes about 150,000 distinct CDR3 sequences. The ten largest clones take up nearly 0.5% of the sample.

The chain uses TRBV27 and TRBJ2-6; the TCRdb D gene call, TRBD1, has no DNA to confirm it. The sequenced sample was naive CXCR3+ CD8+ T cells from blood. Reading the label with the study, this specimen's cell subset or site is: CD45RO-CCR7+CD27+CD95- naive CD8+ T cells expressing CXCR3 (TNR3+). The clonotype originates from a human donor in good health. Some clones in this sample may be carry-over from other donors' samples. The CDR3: CASRRQGTLTGANVLTF.